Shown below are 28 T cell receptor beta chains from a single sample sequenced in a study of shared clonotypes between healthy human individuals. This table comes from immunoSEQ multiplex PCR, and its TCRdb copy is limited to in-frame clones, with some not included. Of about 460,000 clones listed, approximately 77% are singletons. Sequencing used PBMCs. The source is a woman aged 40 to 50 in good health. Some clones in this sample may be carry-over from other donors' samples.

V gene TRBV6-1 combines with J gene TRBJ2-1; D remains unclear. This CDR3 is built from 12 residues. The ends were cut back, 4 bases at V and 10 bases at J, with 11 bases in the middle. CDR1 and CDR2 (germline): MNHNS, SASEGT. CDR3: CASSGGNYEQFF. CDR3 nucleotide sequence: TGTGCCAGCAGTGGTGGGAACTACGAGCAGTTCTTC.

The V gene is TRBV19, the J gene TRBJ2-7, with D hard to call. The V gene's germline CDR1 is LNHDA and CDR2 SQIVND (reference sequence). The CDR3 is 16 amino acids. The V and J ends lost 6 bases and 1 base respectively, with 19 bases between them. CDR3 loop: CASSPYPSLGSYEQYF. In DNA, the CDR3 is TGTGCCAGTAGCCCGTATCCCAGTTTAGGATCCTACGAGCAGTACTTC.

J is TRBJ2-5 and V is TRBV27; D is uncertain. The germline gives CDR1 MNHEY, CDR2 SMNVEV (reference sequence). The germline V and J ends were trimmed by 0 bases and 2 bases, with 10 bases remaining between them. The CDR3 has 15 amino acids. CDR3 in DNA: TGTGCCAGCAGTTTATCTCCCTGGCCACAAGAGACCCAGTACTTC. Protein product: CASSLSPWPQETQYF.

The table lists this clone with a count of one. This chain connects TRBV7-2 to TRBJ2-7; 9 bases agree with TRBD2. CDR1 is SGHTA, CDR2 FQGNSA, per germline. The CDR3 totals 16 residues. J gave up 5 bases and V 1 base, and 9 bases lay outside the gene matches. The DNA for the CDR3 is TGTGCCAGCAGCTTAGTTAGCGGGAGTAGCCTGGACGAGCAGTACTTC. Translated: CASSLVSGSSLDEQYF.

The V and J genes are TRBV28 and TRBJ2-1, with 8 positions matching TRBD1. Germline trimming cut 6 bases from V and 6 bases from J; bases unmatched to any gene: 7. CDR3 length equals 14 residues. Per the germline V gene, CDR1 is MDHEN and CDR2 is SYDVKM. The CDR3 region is CASRGTGEVNEQFF. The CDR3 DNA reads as TGTGCCAGCAGGGGGACAGGAGAAGTCAATGAGCAGTTCTTC.

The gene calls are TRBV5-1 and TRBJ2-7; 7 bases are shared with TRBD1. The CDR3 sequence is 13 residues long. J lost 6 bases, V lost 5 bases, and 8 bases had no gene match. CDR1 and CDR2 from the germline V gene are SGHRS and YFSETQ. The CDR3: CASSLSDRAEQYF. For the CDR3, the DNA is TGCGCCAGCAGTTTATCCGACAGGGCCGAGCAGTACTTC.

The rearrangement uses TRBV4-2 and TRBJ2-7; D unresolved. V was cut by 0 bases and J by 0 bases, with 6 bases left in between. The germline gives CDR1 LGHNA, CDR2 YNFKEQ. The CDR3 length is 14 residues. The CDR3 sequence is CASSQDLSSYEQYF. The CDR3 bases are TGTGCCAGCAGCCAAGATCTTAGCTCCTACGAGCAGTACTTC.

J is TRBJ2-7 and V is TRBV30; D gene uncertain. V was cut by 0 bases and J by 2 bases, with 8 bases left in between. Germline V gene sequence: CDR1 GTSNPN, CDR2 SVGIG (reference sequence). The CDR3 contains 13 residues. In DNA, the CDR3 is TGTGCCTGGAGTGTCTCGGGCCCCTACGAGCAGTACTTC. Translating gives CAWSVSGPYEQYF.

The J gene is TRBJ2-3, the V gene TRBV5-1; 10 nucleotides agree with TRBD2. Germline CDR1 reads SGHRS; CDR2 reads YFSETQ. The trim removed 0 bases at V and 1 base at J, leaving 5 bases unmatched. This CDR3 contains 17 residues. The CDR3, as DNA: TGCGCCAGCAGCTTGGAGGGGCTAGCGGGAGGCACAGATACGCAGTATTTT. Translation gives CASSLEGLAGGTDTQYF.

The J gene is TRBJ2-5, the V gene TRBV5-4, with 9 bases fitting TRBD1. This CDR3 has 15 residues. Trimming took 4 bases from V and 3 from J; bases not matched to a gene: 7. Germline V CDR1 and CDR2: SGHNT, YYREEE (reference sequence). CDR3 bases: TGTGCCAGCAGCCCCAGGACAGGGGACGAAGAGACCCAGTACTTC. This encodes CASSPRTGDEETQYF.

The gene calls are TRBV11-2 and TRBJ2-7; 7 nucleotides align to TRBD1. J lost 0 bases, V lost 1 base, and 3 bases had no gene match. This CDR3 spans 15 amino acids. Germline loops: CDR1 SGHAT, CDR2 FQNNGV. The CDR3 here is CASSLGQGISYEQYF. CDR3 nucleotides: TGTGCCAGCAGCTTAGGACAGGGCATCTCCTACGAGCAGTACTTC.

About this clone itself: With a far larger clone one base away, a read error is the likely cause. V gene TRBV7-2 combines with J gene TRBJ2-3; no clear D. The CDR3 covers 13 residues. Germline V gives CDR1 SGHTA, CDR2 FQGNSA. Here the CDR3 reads CASSFRSSDAQYF. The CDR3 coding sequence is TGTGCCAGCAGCTTCCGCTCCTCAGATGCGCAGTATTTT.

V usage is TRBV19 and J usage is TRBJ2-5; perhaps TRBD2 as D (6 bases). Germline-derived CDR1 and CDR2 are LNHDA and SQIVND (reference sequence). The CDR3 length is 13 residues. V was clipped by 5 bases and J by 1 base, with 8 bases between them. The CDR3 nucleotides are TGTGCCAGTAGTGCGGGACCCCAAGAGACCCAGTACTTC. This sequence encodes CASSAGPQETQYF.

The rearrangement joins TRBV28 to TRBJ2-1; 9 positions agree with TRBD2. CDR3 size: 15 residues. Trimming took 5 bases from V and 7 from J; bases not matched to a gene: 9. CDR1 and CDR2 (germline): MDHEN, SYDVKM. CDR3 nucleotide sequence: TGTGCCAGCAGTCTGCTAGCGGGGTGGTCAAATGAGCAGTTCTTC. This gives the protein CASSLLAGWSNEQFF.

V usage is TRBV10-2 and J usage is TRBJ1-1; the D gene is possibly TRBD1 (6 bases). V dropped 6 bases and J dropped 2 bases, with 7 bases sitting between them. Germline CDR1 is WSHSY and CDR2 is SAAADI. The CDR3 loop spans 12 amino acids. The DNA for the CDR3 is TGCGCCAGCAGGGACAGCAACACTGAAGCTTTCTTT. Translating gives CASRDSNTEAFF.

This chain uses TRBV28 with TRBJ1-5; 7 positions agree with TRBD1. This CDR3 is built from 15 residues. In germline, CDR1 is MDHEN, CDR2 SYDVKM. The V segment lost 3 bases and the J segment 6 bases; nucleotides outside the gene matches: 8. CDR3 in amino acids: CASSLAGGSSQPQHF. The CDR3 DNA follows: TGTGCCAGCAGTTTGGCAGGGGGAAGTAGTCAGCCCCAGCATTTT.

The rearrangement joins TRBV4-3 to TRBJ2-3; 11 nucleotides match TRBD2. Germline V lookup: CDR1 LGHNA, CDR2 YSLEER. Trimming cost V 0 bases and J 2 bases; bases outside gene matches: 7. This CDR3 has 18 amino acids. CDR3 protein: CASSQDPGTSGYTDTQYF. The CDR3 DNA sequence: TGCGCCAGCAGCCAAGATCCGGGGACTAGCGGATACACAGATACGCAGTATTTT.

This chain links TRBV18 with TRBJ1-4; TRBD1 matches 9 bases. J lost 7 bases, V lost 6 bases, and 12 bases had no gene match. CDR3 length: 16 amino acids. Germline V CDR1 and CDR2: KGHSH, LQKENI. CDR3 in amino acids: CASSKSGQGIGEKLFF. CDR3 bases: TGTGCCAGCTCTAAATCTGGACAGGGGATAGGTGAAAAACTGTTTTTT.

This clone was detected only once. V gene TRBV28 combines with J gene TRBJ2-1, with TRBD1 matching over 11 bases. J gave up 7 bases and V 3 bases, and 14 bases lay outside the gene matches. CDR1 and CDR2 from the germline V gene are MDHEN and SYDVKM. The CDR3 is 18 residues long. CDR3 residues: CASSFWTGGAAGANEQFF. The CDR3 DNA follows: TGTGCCAGCAGTTTTTGGACAGGGGGCGCGGCGGGAGCTAATGAGCAGTTCTTC.

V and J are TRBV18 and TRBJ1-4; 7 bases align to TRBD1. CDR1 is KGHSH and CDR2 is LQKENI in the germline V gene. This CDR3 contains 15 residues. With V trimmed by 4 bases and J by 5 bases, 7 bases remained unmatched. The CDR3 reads CASSRGDSGNEKLFF. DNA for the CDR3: TGTGCCAGCTCACGTGGGGACAGTGGCAATGAAAAACTGTTTTTT.

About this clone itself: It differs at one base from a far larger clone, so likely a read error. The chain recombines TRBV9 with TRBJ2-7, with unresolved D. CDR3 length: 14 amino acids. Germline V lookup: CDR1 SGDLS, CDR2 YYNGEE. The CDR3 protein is CASSVEVQPYKQYF. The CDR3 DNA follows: TGTGCCAGCAGCGTAGAGGTGCAACCCTACAAGCAGTACTTC.

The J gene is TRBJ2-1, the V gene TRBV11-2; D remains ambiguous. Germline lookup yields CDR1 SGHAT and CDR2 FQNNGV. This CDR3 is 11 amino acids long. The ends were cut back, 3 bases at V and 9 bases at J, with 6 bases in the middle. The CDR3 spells CASSLTGEQFF. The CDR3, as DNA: TGTGCCAGCAGCTTGACTGGTGAGCAGTTCTTC.

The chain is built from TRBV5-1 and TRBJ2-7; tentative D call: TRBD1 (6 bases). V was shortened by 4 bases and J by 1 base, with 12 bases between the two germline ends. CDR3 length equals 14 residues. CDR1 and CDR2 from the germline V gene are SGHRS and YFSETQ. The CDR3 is CASSTRTESYEQYF. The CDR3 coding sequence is TGCGCCAGCAGCACCCGGACAGAGTCCTACGAGCAGTACTTC.

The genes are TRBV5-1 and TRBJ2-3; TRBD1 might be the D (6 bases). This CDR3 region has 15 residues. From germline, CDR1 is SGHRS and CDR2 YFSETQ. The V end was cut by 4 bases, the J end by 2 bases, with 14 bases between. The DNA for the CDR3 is TGCGCCAGCAGCCACACAGGGCATACCACAGATACGCAGTATTTT. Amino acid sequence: CASSHTGHTTDTQYF.

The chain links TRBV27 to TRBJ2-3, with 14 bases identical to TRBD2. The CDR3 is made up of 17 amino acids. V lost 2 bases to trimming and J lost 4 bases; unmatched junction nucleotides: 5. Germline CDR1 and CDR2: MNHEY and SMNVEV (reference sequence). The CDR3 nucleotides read TGTGCCAGCAGTTTAGGACTAGCGGGAGGCCGGGCAGATACGCAGTATTTT. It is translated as CASSLGLAGGRADTQYF.

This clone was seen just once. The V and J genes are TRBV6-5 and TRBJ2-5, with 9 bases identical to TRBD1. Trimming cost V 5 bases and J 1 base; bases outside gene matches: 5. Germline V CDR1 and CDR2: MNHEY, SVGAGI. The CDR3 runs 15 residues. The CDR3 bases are TGTGCCAGCAGTACGGAACAGGGGGCCCAAGAGACCCAGTACTTC. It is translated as CASSTEQGAQETQYF.

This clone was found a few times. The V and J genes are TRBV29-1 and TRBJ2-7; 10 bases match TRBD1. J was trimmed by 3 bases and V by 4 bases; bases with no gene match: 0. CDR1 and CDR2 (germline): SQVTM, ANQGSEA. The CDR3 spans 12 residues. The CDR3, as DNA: TGCAGCGTTGGGGACAGGGGCTACGAGCAGTACTTC. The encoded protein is CSVGDRGYEQYF.

CDR3 amino acids: CASSSETGFAEQFF. The CDR3, as DNA: TGTGCCAGCAGCTCTGAGACAGGGTTTGCGGAGCAGTTCTTC. The chain has TRBV7-2 and TRBJ2-1; TRBD1 agrees at 7 bases. The CDR3 totals 14 residues. Unmatched junction bases numbered 10, after V lost 4 bases and J lost 10 bases. Germline V gene sequence: CDR1 SGHTA, CDR2 FQGNSA.